This TCR beta chain came from a study of lymphopenia after photon versus proton radiotherapy. Clones were sequenced by immunoSEQ multiplex PCR, and TCRdb holds only the in-frame ones, with some missing. Of roughly 67,000 clones in the sample, roughly 93% were seen once. With V trimmed by 2 bases and J by 8 bases, 7 bases remained unmatched. The CDR3 is made up of 14 amino acids. Germline assignment: CDR1 SGHRS and CDR2 YFSETQ. Study-wide results and caveats: Photon-treated patients lost naive T cells and TCR diversity; proton-treated stayed stable.

This clone was seen only a few times. The antigen is unknown. The same CDR3 is also encoded by other DNA sequences in this sample. This TCR was sampled from an older woman with pancreatic cancer. The V gene is TRBV5-1, the J gene TRBJ2-5; 9 bases are shared with TRBD2. This specimen was peripheral blood, taken from a patient treated with photon-based radiotherapy. The CDR3 sequence: CASSFDSGSDTQYF. For the CDR3, the DNA is TGCGCCAGCAGCTTTGATAGCGGGAGTGATACCCAGTACTTC.